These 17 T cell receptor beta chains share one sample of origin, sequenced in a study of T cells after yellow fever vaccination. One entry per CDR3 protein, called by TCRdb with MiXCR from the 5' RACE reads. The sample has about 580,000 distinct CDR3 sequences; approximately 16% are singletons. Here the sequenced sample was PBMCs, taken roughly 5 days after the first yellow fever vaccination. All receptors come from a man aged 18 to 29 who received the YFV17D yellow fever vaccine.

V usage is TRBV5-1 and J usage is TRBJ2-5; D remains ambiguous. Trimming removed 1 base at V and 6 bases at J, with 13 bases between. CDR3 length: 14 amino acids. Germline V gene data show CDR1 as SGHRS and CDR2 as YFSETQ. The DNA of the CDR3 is TGCGCCAGCAGCTTGCCAGACTTTCCGCAGACCCAGTACTTC. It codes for CASSLPDFPQTQYF.

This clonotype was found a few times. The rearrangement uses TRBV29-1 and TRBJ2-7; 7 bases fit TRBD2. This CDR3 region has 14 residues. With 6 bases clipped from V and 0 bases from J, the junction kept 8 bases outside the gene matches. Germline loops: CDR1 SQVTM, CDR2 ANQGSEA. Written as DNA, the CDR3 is TGCAGCGTCTCAGGGAGGGCGGGCTCCTACGAGCAGTACTTC. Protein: CSVSGRAGSYEQYF.

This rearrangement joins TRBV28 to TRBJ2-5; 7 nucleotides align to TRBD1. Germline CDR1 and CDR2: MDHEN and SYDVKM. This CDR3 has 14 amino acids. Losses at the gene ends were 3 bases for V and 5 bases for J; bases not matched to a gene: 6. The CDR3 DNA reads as TGTGCCAGCAGTTTCGCAGGGGGTTTGGAGACCCAGTACTTC. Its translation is CASSFAGGLETQYF. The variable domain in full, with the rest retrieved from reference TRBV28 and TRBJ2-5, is DVKVTQSSRYLVKRTGEKVFLECVQDMDHENMFWYRQDPGLGLRLIYFSYDVKMKEKGDIPEGYSVSREKKERFSLILESASTNQTSMYLCASSFAGGLETQYFGPGTRLLVL.

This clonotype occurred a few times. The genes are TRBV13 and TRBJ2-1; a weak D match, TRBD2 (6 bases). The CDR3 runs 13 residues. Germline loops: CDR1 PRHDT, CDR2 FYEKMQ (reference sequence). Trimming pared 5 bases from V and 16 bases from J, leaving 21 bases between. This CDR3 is CASSPLEGRTDFF. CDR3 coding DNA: TGTGCCAGCAGCCCCCTGGAGGGGAGGACGGATTTCTTC.

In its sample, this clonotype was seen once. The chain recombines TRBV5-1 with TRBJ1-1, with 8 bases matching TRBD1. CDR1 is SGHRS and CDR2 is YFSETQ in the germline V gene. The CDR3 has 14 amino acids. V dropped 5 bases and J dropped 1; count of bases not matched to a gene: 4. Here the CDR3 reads CASRGQASNTEAFF. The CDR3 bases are TGCGCCAGCAGGGGACAGGCCTCGAACACTGAAGCTTTCTTT.

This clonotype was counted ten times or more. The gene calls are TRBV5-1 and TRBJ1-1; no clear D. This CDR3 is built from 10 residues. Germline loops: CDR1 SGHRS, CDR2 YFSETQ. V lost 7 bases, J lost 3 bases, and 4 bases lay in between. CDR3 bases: TGCGCCAGCTCAGACACTGAAGCTTTCTTT. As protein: CASSDTEAFF.

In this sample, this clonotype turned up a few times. The CDR3 spells CAWTPDWSSYEQYF. The CDR3 DNA sequence: TGTGCCTGGACCCCGGACTGGTCCTCCTACGAGCAGTACTTC. The rearrangement joins TRBV30 to TRBJ2-7; the D gene is possibly TRBD2 (5 bases). The CDR3 has 14 amino acids. Trimming shortened V by 4 bases and J by 0 bases, and 13 bases separated the two germline ends. Germline assignment: CDR1 GTSNPN and CDR2 SVGIG (reference sequence).

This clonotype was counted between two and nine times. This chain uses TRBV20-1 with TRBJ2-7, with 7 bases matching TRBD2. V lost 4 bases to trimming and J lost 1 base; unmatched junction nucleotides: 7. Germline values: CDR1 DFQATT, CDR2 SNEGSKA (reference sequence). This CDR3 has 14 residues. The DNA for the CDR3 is TGCAGTGCTAACGGCGGGGGAATATCCTACGAGCAGTACTTC. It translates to CSANGGGISYEQYF.

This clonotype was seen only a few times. Written as DNA, the CDR3 is TGCGCCAGCAGAGGGACAGGGGTCTCCTACGAGCAGTACTTC. It specifies CASRGTGVSYEQYF. The chain carries TRBV10-2 and TRBJ2-7; 10 positions agree with TRBD1. The ends lost 6 bases at V and 0 bases at J; junction bases unmatched: 2. CDR1 WSHSY and CDR2 SAAADI come from the germline V gene. The CDR3 runs 14 residues.

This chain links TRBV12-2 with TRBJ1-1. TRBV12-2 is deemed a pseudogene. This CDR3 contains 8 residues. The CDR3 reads CASRFPFF. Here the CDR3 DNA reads TGTGCAAGTCGCTTCCCTTTCTTT.

This CDR3 is CASSLIPGKGGEQYV. In DNA, the CDR3 is TGCGCCAGCAGCTTAATCCCAGGGAAGGGGGGCGAGCAGTACGTC. This sequence joins TRBV5-1 and TRBJ2-7; D might be TRBD1 or TRBD2, each matching 6 bases. The CDR3 has 15 residues. Germline CDR1 SGHRS, CDR2 YFSETQ. The V and J ends lost 2 bases and 6 bases respectively, with 18 bases between them.

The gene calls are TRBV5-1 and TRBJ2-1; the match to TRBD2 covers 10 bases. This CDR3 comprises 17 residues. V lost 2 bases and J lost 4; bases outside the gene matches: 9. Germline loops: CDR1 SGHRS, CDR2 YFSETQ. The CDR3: CASSLRTAGGRYNEQFF. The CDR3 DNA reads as TGCGCCAGCAGCTTACGGACAGCGGGGGGGCGATACAATGAGCAGTTCTTC.

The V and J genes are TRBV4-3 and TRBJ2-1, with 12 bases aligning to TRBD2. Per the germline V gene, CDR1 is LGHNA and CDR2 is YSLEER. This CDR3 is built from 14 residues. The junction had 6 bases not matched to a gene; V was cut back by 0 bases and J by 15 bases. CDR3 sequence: CASSQDTSGGFRFF. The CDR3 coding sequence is TGCGCCAGCAGCCAAGACACTAGCGGGGGGTTCAGGTTCTTC.

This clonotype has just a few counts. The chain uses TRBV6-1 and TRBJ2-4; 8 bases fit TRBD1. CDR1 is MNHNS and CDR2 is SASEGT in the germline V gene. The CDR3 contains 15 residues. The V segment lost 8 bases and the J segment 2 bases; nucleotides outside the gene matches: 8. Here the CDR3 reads CASRQGAGPKNIQYF. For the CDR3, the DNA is TGTGCCAGCCGGCAGGGGGCAGGTCCCAAAAACATTCAGTACTTC.

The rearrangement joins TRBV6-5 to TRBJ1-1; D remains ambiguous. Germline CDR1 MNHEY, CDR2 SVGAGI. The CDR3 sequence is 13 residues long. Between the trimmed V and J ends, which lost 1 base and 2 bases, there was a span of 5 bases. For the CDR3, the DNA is TGTGCCAGCAGTTACTTGGCAAACACTGAAGCTTTCTTT. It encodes CASSYLANTEAFF.

The CDR3 coding sequence is TGCGCCAGCAGCAAACTAGCGGGAGACTACGAGCAGTACTTC. This sequence encodes CASSKLAGDYEQYF. This rearrangement joins TRBV4-3 to TRBJ2-7, with 11 positions matching TRBD2. The CDR3 is 14 residues long. V lost 5 bases, J lost 3 bases, and 3 bases stayed unmatched. Germline CDR1 LGHNA, CDR2 YSLEER.

The CDR3 is CASSYTSGGRNFLSTQYF. The CDR3 coding sequence is TGCGCCAGCAGCTATACTAGCGGGGGCCGAAACTTTCTCAGTACGCAGTATTTT. V and J are TRBV4-3 and TRBJ2-3; 11 bases align to TRBD2. CDR1 and CDR2 from the germline V gene are LGHNA and YSLEER. V lost 5 bases to trimming and J lost 8 bases; unmatched junction nucleotides: 18. This CDR3 is 18 amino acids long.